This TCR beta chain was observed in a study of T cell responses to AZD1222 COVID-19 vaccine. General observations from the study: The donor cohort was predominantly white British with a female majority, and clonal diversity may have been underestimated.

As for this clone: Its antigen is not known.

Assay: immunoSEQ multiplex PCR; the TCRdb copy retains only in-frame clones and omits some. Among 90,000 to 100,000 clones listed, 84% were seen once. Per the germline V gene, CDR1 is KGHSH and CDR2 is LQKENI. The V gene end was trimmed by 3 bases and the J gene end by 3 bases; junction bases not matched to a gene: 12. The CDR3 runs to 19 residues. The V call is TRBV18, the J call TRBJ2-3, with 13 bases that match TRBD2. Sequencing used peripheral blood, obtained 28 days after the second AZD1222 dose. The sequence was collected from an adult who received the AZD1222 COVID-19 vaccine. The CDR3 nucleotides are TGTGCCAGCTCACCCTACGGGACTAGCGGGACCAGAAGGACAGATACGCAGTATTTT. This encodes CASSPYGTSGTRRTDTQYF.